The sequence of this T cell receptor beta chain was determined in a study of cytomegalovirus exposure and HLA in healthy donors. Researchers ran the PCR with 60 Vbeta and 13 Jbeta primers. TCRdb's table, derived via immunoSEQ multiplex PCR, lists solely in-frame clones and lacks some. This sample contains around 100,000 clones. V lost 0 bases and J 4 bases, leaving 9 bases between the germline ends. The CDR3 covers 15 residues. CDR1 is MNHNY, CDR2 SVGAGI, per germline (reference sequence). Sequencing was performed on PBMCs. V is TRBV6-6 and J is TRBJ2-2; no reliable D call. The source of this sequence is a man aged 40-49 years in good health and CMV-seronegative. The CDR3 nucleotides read TGTGCCAGCAGTTACTCCGGAGTGAGCACCGGGGAGCTGTTTTTT. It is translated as CASSYSGVSTGELFF.